The entry that follows covers one TCR beta chain sequence. Antigen specificity is unknown. These data come from a study of cytomegalovirus exposure and HLA in healthy donors. Regarding the study as a whole: Despite most TCR sequences being rare, some public TCRs occurred in many donors. According to a later analysis, TCR clusters from the first cohort tended to co-occur in the 120 or so validation repertoires.

Some clones are missing from TCRdb's copy, which holds only in-frame ones; the method was immunoSEQ multiplex PCR. The top ten clones hold under 0.45% of a sample with 250,000 or so clones, 90% of them seen once. The origin of this receptor is a young woman in good health and CMV-seronegative. The material sequenced was PBMCs.

The CDR3 here is CASSPLAHSNQPQHF. The CDR3 coding sequence is TGTGCCAGCAGCCCCCTAGCCCATAGCAATCAGCCCCAGCATTTT. The chain joins TRBV7-2 to TRBJ1-5, with no clear D. The CDR3 sequence is 15 residues long. Germline loops: CDR1 SGHTA, CDR2 FQGNSA. V was pared by 5 bases and J by 0 bases, with 11 bases between.